These 14 T cell receptor beta chains share one sample of origin, sequenced in a study of beta chain features in type 1 diabetes. Sequenced material consisted of expressed TCRB transcripts (all of the isolated RNA was reverse transcribed). This table comes from immunoSEQ multiplex PCR, and its TCRdb copy is limited to in-frame clones, with some not included. The profile covers 350,000 to 400,000 clones, with roughly 16% appearing a single time and about 0.019% taken by the ten largest. Sequences were obtained from naive CD4+ T cells from blood. These receptors all come from a woman in her late teens or twenties in good health.

J is TRBJ2-2 and V is TRBV9; D not resolved. CDR1 SGDLS and CDR2 YYNGEE come from the germline V gene. V gave up 0 bases and J gave up 4 bases, with 4 bases separating them. The CDR3 length is 13 residues. CDR3 loop: CASSVGLTGELFF. In nucleotides, the CDR3 is TGTGCCAGCAGCGTAGGACTCACCGGGGAGCTGTTTTTT.

This clone appeared a few times. The rearrangement joins TRBV30 to TRBJ1-1; D is possibly TRBD1 (5 bases). Deletions cut 0 bases from V and 1 base from J, with 18 bases between. Germline-derived CDR1 and CDR2 are GTSNPN and SVGIG (reference sequence). This CDR3 has 17 amino acids. CDR3 loop: CAWSVWEGPRRNTEAFF. The DNA for the CDR3 is TGTGCCTGGAGTGTTTGGGAGGGACCCCGTCGGAACACTGAAGCTTTCTTT.

V gene TRBV4-3 combines with J gene TRBJ2-3; possibly TRBD1 for D (6 bases). This CDR3 region has 14 residues. Per germline, CDR1 LGHNA and CDR2 YSLEER. Trimming pared 4 bases from V and 1 base from J, leaving 9 bases between. CDR3 DNA: TGCGCCAGCAGCCGGGACACGCGCACAGATACGCAGTATTTT. It codes for CASSRDTRTDTQYF.

The table lists this clone with a few counts. The rearrangement links TRBV29-1 to TRBJ1-1; the D gene is possibly TRBD1 (6 bases). The V gene lost 6 bases and the J gene lost 4 bases, with 15 bases spanning the gap. The CDR3 is 13 residues long. Germline CDR1 is SQVTM and CDR2 is ANQGSEA. The CDR3 here is CSVGFLGGTEAFF. The CDR3 nucleotides read TGCAGCGTCGGCTTCTTAGGGGGCACTGAAGCTTTCTTT. Looking up the rest from reference TRBV29-1 and TRBJ1-1 gives the full variable domain: SAVISQKPSRDICQRGTSLTIQCQVDSQVTMMFWYRQQPGQSLTLIATANQGSEATYESGFVIDKFPISRPNLTFSTLTVSNMSPEDSSIYLCSVGFLGGTEAFFGQGTRLTVV.

The V and J genes are TRBV2 and TRBJ2-1; D may be TRBD2 (6 bases). The CDR3 has 17 amino acids. Deletions cut 0 bases from V and 6 bases from J, with 18 bases between. Germline V gives CDR1 SNHLY, CDR2 FYNNEI. DNA of the CDR3: TGTGCCAGCAGTGAAGCGCGATGGGCCCAGGGAGGCAATGAGCAGTTCTTC. It codes for CASSEARWAQGGNEQFF.

The V call is TRBV5-4, the J call TRBJ2-1; D may be TRBD2 (6 bases). This CDR3 is 15 amino acids long. The germline V and J ends were trimmed by 0 bases and 4 bases, with 11 bases remaining between them. Germline loops: CDR1 SGHNT, CDR2 YYREEE (reference sequence). In nucleotides, the CDR3 is TGTGCCAGCAGCTTGGTTCGTGGGACTTACAATGAGCAGTTCTTC. Translating it yields CASSLVRGTYNEQFF.

This clone was detected only a few times. The chain uses TRBV10-3 and TRBJ2-5, with D possibly matching TRBD2 (6 bases). This CDR3 is 18 amino acids long. The germline V and J ends were trimmed by 2 bases and 1 base, with 20 bases remaining between them. Germline lookup yields CDR1 ENHRY and CDR2 SYGVKD. DNA of the CDR3: TGTGCCATCAGTGAGGACAGCGTGGGGGGAGCGGCCCAAGAGACCCAGTACTTC. It is translated as CAISEDSVGGAAQETQYF.

The V and J genes are TRBV14 and TRBJ2-1, with a possible D match to TRBD2 (5 bases). Germline V gene lookup returns CDR1 SGHDN and CDR2 FVKESK. This CDR3 region has 17 residues. V shed 2 bases and J shed 6 bases, with 20 bases lying between them. The CDR3 loop reads CASSQPRPGRPVNEQFF. CDR3 DNA: TGTGCCAGCAGCCAACCCCGCCCTGGGAGACCCGTCAATGAGCAGTTCTTC.

V is TRBV5-4 and J is TRBJ1-2, with TRBD1 as a possible D gene (6 bases). The V and J ends lost 0 bases and 4 bases respectively, with 13 bases between them. The V gene's germline CDR1 is SGHNT and CDR2 YYREEE (reference sequence). The CDR3 is 15 residues long. The CDR3 spells CASSLVTGTFYGYTF. The DNA for the CDR3 is TGTGCCAGCAGCTTGGTCACAGGGACATTCTATGGCTACACCTTC.

This clone turned up a few times. Here the CDR3 DNA reads TGTGCCAGCAGCCTGAGCCAAGAGACCCAGTACTTC. Encoded protein: CASSLSQETQYF. This sequence joins TRBV9 and TRBJ2-5; no clear D. This CDR3 has 12 amino acids. V shed 4 bases and J shed 1 base, with 5 bases lying between them. The germline CDR1 and CDR2 sequences are SGDLS and YYNGEE.

The V and J genes are TRBV19 and TRBJ2-5, with a possible D match to TRBD1 (5 bases). V shed 4 bases and J shed 5 bases, with 14 bases lying between them. The CDR3 extends over 14 amino acids. Germline V gene sequence: CDR1 LNHDA, CDR2 SQIVND (reference sequence). The CDR3 is CASSTGMGPETQYF. The CDR3 bases are TGTGCCAGTAGTACAGGGATGGGCCCGGAGACCCAGTACTTC.

The V and J genes are TRBV28 and TRBJ1-2, with D perhaps matching TRBD1 (5 bases). The length of the CDR3 is 11 residues. The germline V and J ends were trimmed by 6 bases and 6 bases, with 8 bases remaining between them. Germline CDR1 is MDHEN and CDR2 is SYDVKM. The DNA for the CDR3 is TGTGCCAGCAGCCCACAGGATGGCTACACCTTC. Protein product: CASSPQDGYTF.

This clone has more than one count but fewer than ten. The chain recombines TRBV5-4 with TRBJ2-5, with a possible D match to TRBD1 (6 bases). The CDR3 sequence is 14 residues long. The V end was cut by 3 bases, the J end by 2 bases, with 11 bases between. From germline, CDR1 is SGHNT and CDR2 YYREEE (reference sequence). CDR3: CASSWRTAQETQYF. The CDR3 DNA is TGTGCCAGCAGCTGGAGGACAGCACAAGAGACCCAGTACTTC.

This clone was picked up a small number of times. The rearrangement uses TRBV6-5 and TRBJ1-2; TRBD1 agrees at 10 bases. J lost 3 bases, V lost 6 bases, and 7 bases had no gene match. The V gene's germline CDR1 is MNHEY and CDR2 SVGAGI. This CDR3 region has 15 residues. Here the CDR3 reads CASRGDRGVHYGYTF. Written as DNA, the CDR3 is TGTGCCAGCAGGGGGGACAGGGGAGTGCACTATGGCTACACCTTC.